This is a list of T cell receptor beta chains from one sample in a study of patients and donors after allogeneic stem cell transplantation. Using its own MiXCR run on the RT-PCR reads, TCRdb lists one record per CDR3 protein. The sample holds approximately 98,000 distinct CDR3 sequences, 35% seen once. The sample was blood, either unsorted or a sorted T cell fraction (not recorded which). These receptors came from a human donor who was either an allogeneic HSCT recipient or a stem cell or donor lymphocyte infusion donor (not recorded which). It is not recorded whose cells these are; they may come from a transplant donor. The CDR3 runs from the conserved cysteine through the conserved F or W. The D gene is left open where the match is weak. Rows give clone size only sometimes, using once, few, many, or a class for an expanded clone.

J gene,V gene,D gene,clone size,CDR3 protein,CDR3 DNA
TRBJ1-4,TRBV6-5,NA,few,CASSYSNPGELFF,TGTGCCAGCAGTTACTCGAATCCGGGAGAACTGTTTTTT
TRBJ2-2,TRBV4-3,TRBD1,NA,CASSNMGTESTGELFF,TGCGCCAGCAGCAACATGGGGACAGAGAGTACCGGGGAGCTGTTTTTT
TRBJ1-6,TRBV5-1,NA,NA,CASSPGIPESLHF,TGCGCCAGCAGCCCCGGGATACCCGAATCCCTCCACTTT
TRBJ2-3,TRBV20-1,TRBD2,few,CSARTSGRAGKTDTQYF,TGCAGTGCTAGAACTAGCGGGAGGGCCGGGAAGACAGATACGCAGTATTTT
TRBJ2-7,TRBV20-1,TRBD2,NA,CSASLVAGGEQYF,TGCAGTGCTAGCTTGGTAGCGGGAGGCGAGCAGTACTTC
TRBJ1-5,TRBV20-1,NA,many,CSAIGNQPQHF,TGCAGTGCTATCGGCAATCAGCCCCAGCATTTT
TRBJ1-1,TRBV7-8,NA,NA,CASSLGLVGKTEAFF,TGTGCCAGCAGCTTGGGGCTCGTGGGAAAAACTGAAGCTTTCTTT
TRBJ1-2,TRBV20-1,NA,NA,CSASLTDNYGYTF,TGCAGTGCTAGCCTGACAGACAACTATGGCTACACCTTC
TRBJ2-1,TRBV20-1,NA,NA,CSASRFRSYNEQFF,TGCAGTGCCTCGCGCTTTAGGTCCTACAATGAGCAGTTCTTC
TRBJ2-1,TRBV20-1,TRBD1,NA,CSATGTGLYNEQFF,TGCAGTGCTACCGGGACAGGCCTCTACAATGAGCAGTTCTTC
TRBJ2-3,TRBV20-1,TRBD2,NA,CSASLRVAGDTQYF,TGCAGTGCTAGCCTCCGGGTAGCGGGAGATACGCAGTATTTT
TRBJ1-4,TRBV19,TRBD1,few,CASSPRTGPEKLFF,TGTGCCAGTAGCCCCCGGACAGGGCCCGAAAAACTGTTTTTT
TRBJ1-2,TRBV11-2,NA,NA,CASSPRVPRGEYGYTF,TGTGCCAGCAGCCCCCGGGTCCCTAGAGGAGAATATGGCTACACCTTC
TRBJ1-6,TRBV7-9,NA,NA,CASSLSPPGLPLHF,TGTGCCAGCAGCTTAAGTCCCCCGGGGCTCCCCCTCCACTTT
TRBJ1-4,TRBV18,NA,NA,CASSPTMGSNEKLFF,TGTGCCAGCTCACCGACGATGGGGAGTAATGAAAAACTGTTTTTT
TRBJ2-2,TRBV4-3,NA,NA,CASSQDLLTGRVTGELFF,TGCGCCAGCAGCCAAGATCTCCTAACAGGGAGGGTTACCGGGGAGCTGTTTTTT
TRBJ2-7,TRBV20-1,NA,NA,CSASKWAGSYEQYF,TGCAGTGCTAGCAAGTGGGCAGGCTCCTACGAGCAGTACTTC
TRBJ2-7,TRBV6-5,NA,NA,CASSTPGRGDYEQYF,TGTGCCAGCTCCACCCCCGGCAGGGGAGATTACGAGCAGTACTTC
TRBJ2-5,TRBV7-2,NA,NA,CASSLNVQETQYF,TGTGCCAGCAGCTTAAACGTCCAAGAGACCCAGTACTTC
TRBJ2-7,TRBV24-1,TRBD1,NA,CATSDTGTGVYEQYF,TGTGCCACCAGTGATACCGGGACAGGGGTCTACGAGCAGTACTTC
TRBJ2-6,TRBV2,TRBD2,NA,CASSWTSVPIGANVLTF,TGTGCCAGCAGCTGGACTAGCGTCCCAATTGGGGCCAACGTCCTGACTTTC
TRBJ2-1,TRBV9,TRBD2,NA,CASSRGLARREFF,TGTGCCAGCAGCAGGGGACTAGCGCGTAGAGAGTTCTTC
TRBJ2-1,TRBV20-1,TRBD2,NA,CSASYWTSGSGNEQFF,TGCAGTGCAAGCTACTGGACTAGCGGGAGCGGAAATGAGCAGTTCTTC
TRBJ1-1,TRBV20-1,NA,few,CSARMGTQMNTEAFF,TGCAGTGCCCGGATGGGAACCCAGATGAACACTGAAGCTTTCTTT
TRBJ2-1,TRBV12-3/TRBV12-4,TRBD2,NA,CAITPGLAPLNEQFF,TGTGCCATTACCCCGGGACTAGCCCCCCTAAATGAGCAGTTCTTC
TRBJ2-1,TRBV7-2,TRBD1,NA,CASSLTYLQGVHEQFF,TGTGCCAGCAGCTTGACCTACCTACAGGGGGTCCATGAGCAGTTCTTC
TRBJ2-5,TRBV7-6,NA,NA,CASSLGHLGNRKETQYF,TGTGCCAGCAGCTTAGGACACCTGGGTAACAGAAAAGAGACCCAGTACTTC
TRBJ2-1,TRBV7-2,TRBD2,NA,CASSLGLAGDSFF,TGTGCCAGCAGCTTGGGACTAGCAGGCGACTCCTTCTTC
TRBJ1-5,TRBV20-1,TRBD1,few,CSASGIQGGGSNQPQHF,TGCAGTGCTAGTGGCATCCAGGGGGGTGGAAGCAATCAGCCCCAGCATTTT
TRBJ2-6,TRBV4-3,NA,few,CASSHGWGVSGANVLTF,TGCGCCAGCAGCCACGGGTGGGGAGTCTCTGGGGCCAACGTCCTGACTTTC
TRBJ2-1,TRBV11-2,NA,NA,CASSLPGANYNEQFF,TGTGCCAGCAGCTTACCGGGAGCGAATTACAATGAGCAGTTCTTC
TRBJ1-2,TRBV27,NA,NA,CASRPPWGHRNYGYTF,TGTGCCAGCAGGCCCCCCTGGGGACACCGTAACTATGGCTACACCTTC
TRBJ2-7,TRBV4-3,NA,few,CASSRMGPSGAYEQYF,TGCGCCAGCAGCCGTATGGGTCCTTCGGGGGCCTACGAGCAGTACTTC
TRBJ1-2,TRBV20-1,NA,NA,CSAPRGFDYGYTF,TGCAGTGCTCCCCGCGGGTTTGACTATGGCTACACCTTC
TRBJ2-1,TRBV19,TRBD2,NA,CASSTRLAGDNEQFF,TGTGCCAGTAGTACCAGACTAGCGGGGGACAATGAGCAGTTCTTC
TRBJ1-2,TRBV7-3,TRBD1,few,CASSLDRGQDGYTF,TGTGCCAGCAGCTTAGACAGGGGGCAGGATGGCTACACCTTC
TRBJ1-5,TRBV7-2,TRBD1,NA,CASSLARQGGQPQHF,TGTGCCAGCAGCTTAGCTAGACAGGGGGGTCAGCCCCAGCATTTT
TRBJ1-5,TRBV20-1,TRBD1,NA,CSARDPRGMNQPQHF,TGCAGTGCTAGAGATCCCAGGGGGATGAATCAGCCCCAGCATTTT
TRBJ1-1,TRBV11-3,NA,few,CASSLSVLRTDITEAFF,TGTGCCAGCAGCTTATCTGTTCTTAGGACGGATATAACTGAAGCTTTCTTT
TRBJ2-1,TRBV20-1,NA,NA,CSAYDRRLSYNEQFF,TGCAGTGCCTATGACCGGCGACTATCTTACAATGAGCAGTTCTTC
TRBJ2-5,TRBV29-1,TRBD1,NA,CSVRGQGAWETQYF,TGCAGCGTCCGGGGACAGGGGGCTTGGGAGACCCAGTACTTC
TRBJ1-5,TRBV20-1,NA,few,CSAVRGPSNQPQHF,TGCAGTGCTGTACGGGGTCCGAGCAATCAGCCCCAGCATTTT
TRBJ2-4,TRBV28,TRBD2,NA,CASSFGGRAKNIQYF,TGTGCCAGCAGTTTCGGGGGGAGAGCCAAAAACATTCAGTACTTC
TRBJ2-1,TRBV21-1,NA,NA,CASSKEANEQFF,TGTGCCAGCAGCAAAGAGGCCAATGAGCAGTTCTTC
TRBJ1-2,TRBV20-1,NA,NA,CSAASDNYGYTF,TGCAGTGCCGCAAGCGATAACTATGGCTACACCTTC
TRBJ2-3,TRBV12-3/TRBV12-4,TRBD2,NA,CASSWREGGDTQYF,TGTGCCAGCAGTTGGCGGGAGGGAGGGGATACGCAGTATTTT
TRBJ2-5,TRBV4-2,NA,NA,CASSQEQGRGRGQETQYF,TGTGCCAGCAGCCAAGAACAGGGGCGAGGACGGGGGCAAGAGACCCAGTACTTC
TRBJ2-1,TRBV15,TRBD2,few,CATTYLWGTSGRLGEQFF,TGTGCCACCACATACCTGTGGGGGACTAGCGGGAGGCTTGGTGAGCAGTTCTTC
TRBJ1-6,TRBV7-9,NA,NA,CASSLLGRDSPLHF,TGTGCCAGCAGCTTATTGGGCCGGGATTCACCCCTCCACTTT